This record looks at one T cell receptor (beta chain) sequence and its context. The data were taken from a study of T cell responses to AZD1222 COVID-19 vaccine. Germline values: CDR1 LGHDT, CDR2 YNNKEL (reference sequence). The ends lost 3 bases at V and 7 bases at J; junction bases unmatched: 8. This CDR3 comprises 16 residues. Sequencing used immunoSEQ multiplex PCR; TCRdb keeps in-frame clones, though not all of them. The table shows 120,000 to 150,000 clones, with about 91% occurring only once. This rearrangement joins TRBV3-1 (or the pseudogene TRBV3-2) to TRBJ1-6, with TRBD1 matching over 8 bases. This clonotype was obtained from an adult in good health. Sample: peripheral blood, taken on day 0 of AZD1222 vaccination. DNA for the CDR3: TGTGCCAGCAGCCACCCCCGGGACAGGAGAAATTCACCCCTCCACTTT. It is translated as CASSHPRDRRNSPLHF.